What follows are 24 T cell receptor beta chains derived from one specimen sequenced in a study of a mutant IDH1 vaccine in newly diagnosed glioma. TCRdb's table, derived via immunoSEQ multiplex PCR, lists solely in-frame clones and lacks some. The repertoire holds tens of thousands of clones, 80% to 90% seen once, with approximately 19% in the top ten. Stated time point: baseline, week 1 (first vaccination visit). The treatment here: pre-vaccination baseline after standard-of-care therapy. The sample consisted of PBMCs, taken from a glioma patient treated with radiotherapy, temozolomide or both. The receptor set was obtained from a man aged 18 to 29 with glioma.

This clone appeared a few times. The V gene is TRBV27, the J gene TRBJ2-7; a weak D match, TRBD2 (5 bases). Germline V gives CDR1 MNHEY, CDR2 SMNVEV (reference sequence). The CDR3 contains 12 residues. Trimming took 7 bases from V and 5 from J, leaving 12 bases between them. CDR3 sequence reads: CASTGGFHEQYF. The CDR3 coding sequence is TGTGCCAGCACGGGCGGGTTCCACGAGCAGTACTTC.

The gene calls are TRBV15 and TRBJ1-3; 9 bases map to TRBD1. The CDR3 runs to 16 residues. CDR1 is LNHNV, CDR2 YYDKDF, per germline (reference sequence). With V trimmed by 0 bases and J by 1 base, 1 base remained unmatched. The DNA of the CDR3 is TGTGCCACCAGCAGAGACGGGACAGGGTCTGGAAACACCATATATTTT. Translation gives CATSRDGTGSGNTIYF. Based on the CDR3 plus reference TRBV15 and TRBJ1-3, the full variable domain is DAMVIQNPRYQVTQFGKPVTLSCSQTLNHNVMYWYQQKSSQAPKLLFHYYDKDFNNEADTPDNFQSRRPNTSFCFLDIRSPGLGDTAMYLCATSRDGTGSGNTIYFGEGSWLTVV.

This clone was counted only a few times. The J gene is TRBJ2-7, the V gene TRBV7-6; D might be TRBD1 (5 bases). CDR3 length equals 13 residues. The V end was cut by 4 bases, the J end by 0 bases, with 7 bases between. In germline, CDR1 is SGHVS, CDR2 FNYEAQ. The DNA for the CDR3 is TGTGCCAGCAGCTCAGACAGCTCCTACGAGCAGTACTTC. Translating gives CASSSDSSYEQYF.

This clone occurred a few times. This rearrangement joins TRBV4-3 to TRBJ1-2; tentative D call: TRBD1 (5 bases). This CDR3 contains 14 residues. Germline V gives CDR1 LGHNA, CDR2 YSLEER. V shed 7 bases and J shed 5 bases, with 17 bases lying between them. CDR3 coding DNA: TGCGCCAGCATACTCAGGGCGGTCGGGTATGGCTACACCTTC. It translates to CASILRAVGYGYTF.

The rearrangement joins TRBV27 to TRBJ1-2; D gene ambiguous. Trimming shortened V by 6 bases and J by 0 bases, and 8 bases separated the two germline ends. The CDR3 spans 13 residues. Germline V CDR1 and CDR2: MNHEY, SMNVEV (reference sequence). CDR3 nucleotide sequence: TGTGCCAGCAGGGGTCCAGCTAACTATGGCTACACCTTC. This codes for CASRGPANYGYTF.

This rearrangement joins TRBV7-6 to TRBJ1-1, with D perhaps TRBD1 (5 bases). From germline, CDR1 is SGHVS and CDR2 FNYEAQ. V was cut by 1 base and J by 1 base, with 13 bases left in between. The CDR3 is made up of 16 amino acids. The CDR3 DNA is TGTGCCAGCAGCTTAGTAGTCCAGGGAACGAACACTGAAGCTTTCTTT. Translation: CASSLVVQGTNTEAFF. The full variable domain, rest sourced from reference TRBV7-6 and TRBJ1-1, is GAGVSQSPRYKVTKRGQDVALRCDPISGHVSLYWYRQALGQGPEFLTYFNYEAQQDKSGLPNDRFSAERPEGSISTLTIQRTEQRDSAMYRCASSLVVQGTNTEAFFGQGTRLTVV.

The CDR3 bases are TGTGCCAGCAGCCGAACTAACTACAATGAGCAGTTCTTC. This sequence encodes CASSRTNYNEQFF. The chain couples TRBV7-2 to TRBJ2-1; D gene unclear. Trimming stripped 5 bases from V and 3 bases from J, with 8 bases between. Germline CDR1 and CDR2: SGHTA and FQGNSA. The CDR3 contains 13 residues.

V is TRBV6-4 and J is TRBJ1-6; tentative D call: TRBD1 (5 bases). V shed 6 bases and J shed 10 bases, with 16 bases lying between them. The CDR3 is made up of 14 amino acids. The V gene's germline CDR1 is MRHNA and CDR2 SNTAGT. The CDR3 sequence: CASRGRAVRSPLHF. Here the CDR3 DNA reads TGTGCCAGCAGAGGCAGGGCGGTTCGGTCACCCCTCCACTTT.

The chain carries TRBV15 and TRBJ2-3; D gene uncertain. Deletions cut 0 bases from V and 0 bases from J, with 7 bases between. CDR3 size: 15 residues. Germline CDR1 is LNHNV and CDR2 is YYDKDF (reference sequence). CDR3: CATSRDPASTDTQYF. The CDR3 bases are TGTGCCACCAGCAGAGATCCGGCTAGCACAGATACGCAGTATTTT.

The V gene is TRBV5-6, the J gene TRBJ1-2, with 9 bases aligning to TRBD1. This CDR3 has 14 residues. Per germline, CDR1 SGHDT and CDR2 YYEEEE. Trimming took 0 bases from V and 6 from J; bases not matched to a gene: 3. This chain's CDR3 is CASSLGTGGHGYTF. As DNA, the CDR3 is TGTGCCAGCAGCTTGGGAACAGGGGGCCATGGCTACACCTTC.

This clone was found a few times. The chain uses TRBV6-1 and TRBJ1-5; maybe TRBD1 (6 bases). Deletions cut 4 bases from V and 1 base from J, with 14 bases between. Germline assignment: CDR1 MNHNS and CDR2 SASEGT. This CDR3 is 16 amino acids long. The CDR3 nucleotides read TGTGCCAGCAGTGCTCAACAGGGATTAAGCAATCAGCCCCAGCATTTT. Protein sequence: CASSAQQGLSNQPQHF.

CDR3 nucleotides: TGTGCCAGCAGTCATAGACAGGGGGCAGATACGCAGTATTTT. It translates to CASSHRQGADTQYF. The genes are TRBV5-4 and TRBJ2-3; TRBD1 aligns across 9 bases. The CDR3 totals 14 residues. V gave up 5 bases and J gave up 4 bases; unmatched junction bases: 5. In germline, CDR1 is SGHNT, CDR2 YYREEE (reference sequence).

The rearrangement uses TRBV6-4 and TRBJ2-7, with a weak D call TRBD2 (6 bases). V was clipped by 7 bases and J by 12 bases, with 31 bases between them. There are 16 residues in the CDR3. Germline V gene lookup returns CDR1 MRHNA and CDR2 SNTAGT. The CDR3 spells CASILKALPSAPGAYF. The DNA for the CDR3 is TGTGCCAGCATACTTAAGGCCTTGCCTAGCGCGCCTGGGGCGTACTTC.

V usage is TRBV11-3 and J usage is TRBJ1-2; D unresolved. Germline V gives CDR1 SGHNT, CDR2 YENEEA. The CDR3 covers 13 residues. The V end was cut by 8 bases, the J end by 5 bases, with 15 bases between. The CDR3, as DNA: TGTGCCAGCGGGAGCCGTTGGGCATATGGCTACACCTTC. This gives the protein CASGSRWAYGYTF.

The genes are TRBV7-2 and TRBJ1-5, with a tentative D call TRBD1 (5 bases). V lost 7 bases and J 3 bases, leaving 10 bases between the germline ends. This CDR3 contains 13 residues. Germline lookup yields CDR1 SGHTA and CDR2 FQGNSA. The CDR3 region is CASTRGFNQPQHF. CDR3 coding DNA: TGTGCCAGCACCCGGGGGTTCAATCAGCCCCAGCATTTT.

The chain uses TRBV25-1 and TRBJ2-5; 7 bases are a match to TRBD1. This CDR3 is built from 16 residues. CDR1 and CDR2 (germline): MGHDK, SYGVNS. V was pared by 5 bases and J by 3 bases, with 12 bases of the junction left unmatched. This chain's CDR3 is CASSTWDRPAKETQYF. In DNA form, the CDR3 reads TGTGCCAGCAGTACTTGGGACAGACCGGCGAAAGAGACCCAGTACTTC.

The CDR3 nucleotides are TGTGCCTGGAGTGAACAGGTTAATTCACCCCTCCACTTT. It yields the protein CAWSEQVNSPLHF. V is TRBV30 and J is TRBJ1-6; D perhaps matches TRBD1 (5 bases). Germline V gene data show CDR1 as GTSNPN and CDR2 as SVGIG (reference sequence). Trimming took 1 base from V and 6 from J, leaving 7 bases between them. This CDR3 comprises 13 residues.

The CDR3 sequence is CSVERGNEQYF. The DNA for the CDR3 is TGCAGCGTTGAAAGGGGCAACGAGCAGTACTTC. This chain connects TRBV29-1 to TRBJ2-7; a possible D gene is TRBD1 (5 bases). The CDR3 is made up of 11 amino acids. Deletions cut 2 bases from V and 5 bases from J, with 7 bases between. From germline, CDR1 is SQVTM and CDR2 ANQGSEA.

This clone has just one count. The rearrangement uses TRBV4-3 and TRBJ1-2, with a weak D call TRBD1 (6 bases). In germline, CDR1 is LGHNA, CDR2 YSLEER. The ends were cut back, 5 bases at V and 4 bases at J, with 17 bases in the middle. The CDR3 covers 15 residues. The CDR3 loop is CASSTSRGWTYGYTF. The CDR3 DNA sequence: TGCGCCAGCAGCACTAGTAGGGGGTGGACCTATGGCTACACCTTC.

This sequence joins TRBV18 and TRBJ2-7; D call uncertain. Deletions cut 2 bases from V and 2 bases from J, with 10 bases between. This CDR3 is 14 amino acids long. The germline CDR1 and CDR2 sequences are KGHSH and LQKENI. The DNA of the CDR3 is TGTGCCAGCTCACCATTGAACGAGCCCTACGAGCAGTACTTC. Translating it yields CASSPLNEPYEQYF. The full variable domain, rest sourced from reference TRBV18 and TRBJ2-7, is NAGVMQNPRHLVRRRGQEARLRCSPMKGHSHVYWYRQLPEEGLKFMVYLQKENIIDESGMPKERFSAEFPKEGPSILRIQQVVRGDSAAYFCASSPLNEPYEQYFGPGTRLTVT.

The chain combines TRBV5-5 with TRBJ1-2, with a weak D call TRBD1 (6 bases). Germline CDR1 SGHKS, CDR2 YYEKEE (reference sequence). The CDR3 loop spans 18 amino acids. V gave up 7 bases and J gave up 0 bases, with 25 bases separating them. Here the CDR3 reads CASRSRGAVTSTNYGYTF. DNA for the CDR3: TGTGCCAGCCGCTCGCGGGGGGCGGTAACTTCTACTAACTATGGCTACACCTTC.

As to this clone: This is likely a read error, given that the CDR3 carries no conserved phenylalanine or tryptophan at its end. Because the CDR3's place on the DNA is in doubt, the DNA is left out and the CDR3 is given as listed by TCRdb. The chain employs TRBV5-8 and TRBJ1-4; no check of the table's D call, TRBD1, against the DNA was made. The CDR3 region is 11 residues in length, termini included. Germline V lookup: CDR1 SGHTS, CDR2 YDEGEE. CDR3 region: CASSLRQARFV.

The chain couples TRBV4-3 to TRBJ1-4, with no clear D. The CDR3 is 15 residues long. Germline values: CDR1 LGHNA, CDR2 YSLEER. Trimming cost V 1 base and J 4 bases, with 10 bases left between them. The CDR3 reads CASSQVLQRNEKLFF. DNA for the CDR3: TGCGCCAGCAGCCAAGTCCTACAGCGTAATGAAAAACTGTTTTTT.

In DNA form, the CDR3 reads TGTGCCAGCAGCCCACGGACAGAGGGTGGGGTACAGCCCCAGCATTTT. It encodes CASSPRTEGGVQPQHF. This sequence joins TRBV4-2 and TRBJ1-5, with D maybe TRBD1 (6 bases). In germline, CDR1 is LGHNA, CDR2 YNFKEQ. V was clipped by 4 bases and J by 7 bases, with 20 bases between them. This CDR3 spans 16 amino acids.